The 15 T cell receptor beta chains below were found in one sample sequenced in a study of CD8 T cells in Susac syndrome. Random hexamers were used to reverse transcribe the RNA input (roughly 0.5 to 1 ug). One entry per CDR3 protein results from TCRdb running MiXCR on the immunoSEQ multiplex PCR reads. The table records 150,000 to 190,000 distinct CDR3 sequences, nearly 97% of them present only once. The sample consisted of CD8+ T cells from PBMCs. The receptors were sampled from a human donor with multiple sclerosis.

The chain recombines TRBV6-1 with TRBJ2-1; D might be TRBD2 (6 bases). The CDR3 loop spans 16 amino acids. Germline CDR1 is MNHNS and CDR2 is SASEGT. The V gene lost 8 bases and the J gene lost 0 bases, with 17 bases spanning the gap. CDR3 DNA sequence: TGTGCCAGCGGAACGTGGGGAGGCGACTCCTACAATGAGCAGTTCTTC. Protein product: CASGTWGGDSYNEQFF.

The rearrangement joins TRBV2 to TRBJ2-3, with 9 bases identical to TRBD1. This CDR3 comprises 13 residues. Germline V gives CDR1 SNHLY, CDR2 FYNNEI. Trimming cost V 6 bases and J 5 bases; bases outside gene matches: 3. The CDR3 bases are TGTGCCAGCAGGGGACAGGGTGAAGATACGCAGTATTTT. Translation gives CASRGQGEDTQYF. Drawing the rest from reference TRBV2 and TRBJ2-3, the complete variable domain is EPEVTQTPSHQVTQMGQEVILRCVPISNHLYFYWYRQILGQKVEFLVSFYNNEISEKSEIFDDQFSVERPDGSNFTLKIRSTKLEDSAMYFCASRGQGEDTQYFGPGTRLTVL.

This clonotype was seen a single time. The V gene is TRBV11-2, the J gene TRBJ2-3; D is undetermined. The CDR3 spans 13 residues. Germline CDR1 reads SGHAT; CDR2 reads FQNNGV. With 0 bases removed from V and 6 bases from J, the gap between germline ends came to 7 bases. CDR3 DNA: TGTGCCAGCAGCTTAGAGACCAGGGATACGCAGTATTTT. The encoded protein is CASSLETRDTQYF. The variable domain in full, with the rest retrieved from reference TRBV11-2 and TRBJ2-3, is EAGVAQSPRYKIIEKRQSVAFWCNPISGHATLYWYQQILGQGPKLLIQFQNNGVVDDSQLPKDRFSAERLKGVDSTLKIQPAKLEDSAVYLCASSLETRDTQYFGPGTRLTVL.

The chain uses TRBV7-9 and TRBJ2-1, with 10 positions matching TRBD2. Trimming at V came to 5 bases and at J to 8 bases, leaving 12 bases not matched to a gene. CDR3 length: 16 residues. CDR1 is SEHNR, CDR2 FQNEAQ, per germline (reference sequence). The DNA of the CDR3 is TGTGCCAGCAGCCCCTCTAGCGGGGGTGAAATCCATGAGCAGTTCTTC. Its translation is CASSPSSGGEIHEQFF.

The gene calls are TRBV14 and TRBJ2-1; 9 nucleotides agree with TRBD1. The CDR3 runs 16 residues. J lost 4 bases, V lost 0 bases, and 4 bases had no gene match. CDR1 and CDR2 (germline): SGHDN, FVKESK. The CDR3 protein is CASSQETGGSYNEQFF. CDR3 coding DNA: TGTGCCAGCAGCCAAGAGACAGGGGGTTCTTACAATGAGCAGTTCTTC.

This chain connects TRBV12-3 or TRBV12-4 to TRBJ1-2; 8 bases fit TRBD1. Trimming cost V 5 bases and J 0 bases; bases outside gene matches: 5. The CDR3 loop spans 15 amino acids. The CDR3 DNA reads as TGTGCCAGCAGTCCCCCGACAGGGGCTAACTATGGCTACACCTTC. This codes for CASSPPTGANYGYTF.

V and J are TRBV18 and TRBJ2-7; unclear D gene. This CDR3 has 19 residues. V lost 5 bases to trimming and J lost 2 bases, with 28 bases between them. Germline CDR1 is KGHSH and CDR2 is LQKENI. CDR3 sequence reads: CASSSRPGPGSLLAYEQYV. CDR3 nucleotide sequence: TGTGCCAGCTCATCACGTCCGGGCCCAGGATCCCTCCTGGCCTACGAGCAGTACGTC.

V gene TRBV27 combines with J gene TRBJ2-3; weak D call: TRBD2 (5 bases). In germline, CDR1 is MNHEY, CDR2 SMNVEV (reference sequence). Trimming took 8 bases from V and 0 from J, leaving 12 bases between them. The CDR3 extends over 14 amino acids. The chain's CDR3 is CASRGELSTDTQYF. CDR3 nucleotide sequence: TGTGCCAGCCGTGGGGAGCTTAGCACAGATACGCAGTATTTT.

The chain couples TRBV7-9 to TRBJ2-2; D is tentatively TRBD1 or TRBD2 (5 bases each). Germline V CDR1 and CDR2: SEHNR, FQNEAQ (reference sequence). Trimming removed 6 bases at V and 0 bases at J, with 11 bases between. The CDR3 runs 15 residues. The CDR3, as DNA: TGTGCCAGCAGGGGGACCCTTACGAACACCGGGGAGCTGTTTTTT. Translation gives CASRGTLTNTGELFF.

V and J are TRBV21-1 and TRBJ1-5. TRBV21-1 is reported as a pseudogene. This CDR3 has 15 amino acids. In DNA, the CDR3 is TGTGCCAGCAGCATACGAGACACGGGCAATCAGCCCCAGCATTTT. It codes for CASSIRDTGNQPQHF.

This rearrangement joins TRBV2 to TRBJ2-7; D uncertain. The ends were cut back, 8 bases at V and 0 bases at J, with 11 bases in the middle. There are 13 residues in the CDR3. The germline V gene has CDR1 SNHLY and CDR2 FYNNEI. The CDR3 is CASLPGYSYEQYF. Here the CDR3 DNA reads TGTGCCAGCTTGCCGGGTTACTCCTACGAGCAGTACTTC.

This clonotype appeared a single time. This sequence joins TRBV15 and TRBJ2-5, with 7 nucleotides matching TRBD1. CDR3 size: 13 residues. V trimming: 5 bases; J trimming: 3 bases; junction bases outside the gene matches: 3. Germline CDR1 and CDR2: LNHNV and YYDKDF (reference sequence). The CDR3 region is CATSDRAEETQYF. The CDR3 region has the DNA TGTGCCACCAGCGACAGGGCCGAAGAGACCCAGTACTTC.

The V gene is TRBV20-1, the J gene TRBJ1-6; 11 bases fit TRBD1. The CDR3 totals 15 residues. Germline V lookup: CDR1 DFQATT, CDR2 SNEGSKA (reference sequence). V gave up 6 bases and J gave up 7 bases; unmatched junction bases: 8. CDR3 DNA: TGCAGTGCCCCGGGACAGGGGGTGGAAAATTCACCCCTCCACTTT. The encoded protein is CSAPGQGVENSPLHF.

V usage is TRBV21-1 and J usage is TRBJ2-1; TRBD2, the table's D call, was not compared with the DNA. TRBV21-1 is a listed pseudogene. The CDR3 contains 14 residues. The CDR3 nucleotides are TGTGCCAGCGGGGTCAGCGGGGGGACCAATGAGCAGTTCTTC. The encoded protein is CASGVSGGTNEQFF.

This rearrangement joins TRBV4-1 to TRBJ1-2; D gene ambiguous. This CDR3 contains 13 residues. Trimming shortened V by 1 base and J by 4 bases, and 7 bases separated the two germline ends. CDR1 is MGHRA, CDR2 YSYEKL, per germline. The CDR3 coding sequence is TGCGCCAGCAGCCAAGGGGAGGGCTATGGCTACACCTTC. This codes for CASSQGEGYGYTF.